This TCR beta chain was captured in a study of immune cell composition in non-small cell lung cancer (dated by TCRdb to between 2016 and 2019). Notes on the research overall: Histologic subtype, mainly lung adenocarcinoma or squamous cell carcinoma, was assigned on the basis of H&E together with p63, CK5, Napsin A and TTF-1 immunohistochemistry. Several tumour specimens with TCR-beta data were of rare histological subtypes and were excluded from the subtype comparisons. TCR-beta sequencing (Adaptive Biotechnologies) was performed on 34 paired NSCLC tumour and non-adjacent lung specimens plus 26 tumour-only specimens. In supplementary cohort #1, which comprised around 11 lung adenocarcinoma cases, paired tumour/lung TCR-beta sequencing was performed and TIL populations were generated so that tumour reactivity could be assessed. Broad study findings and their caveats: No significant correlation was found between tumour TCR-beta clonality and smoking pack-years. In around ten adenocarcinoma cases, a strong correlation was found between maximal tumour-associated clone frequency and TIL tumour reactivity, whereas no such correlation was found between overall clonality and TIL tumour reactivity. Tumour-associated clones >0.5% were found in nearly half of NSCLC cases, namely in around 31% of adenocarcinomas versus 70% to 80% of squamous carcinomas. The reactivity cohort included only around nine cases, and whether tumour-reactive clones share sequences with the dominant in vivo tumour-associated clones was not shown.

A two-step multiplex PCR was used to amplify TCR-beta CDR3 regions from genomic DNA, and Illumina-compatible adaptors were added in the second step. As a commercial immunoSEQ service, TCR-beta immunosequencing was carried out on an Illumina platform. The authors' pipeline ran thus. Repertoires were summarised by productive clonality and by Top 10 Clones, defined as the percentage of T-cell templates derived from the ten most frequent sequences. Values of productive clonality ranged from 0 to 1, with a monoclonal population indicated by a value of 1. Sequences comprising at least 0.1% of tumour T-cell templates but absent from matched non-adjacent lung were defined as tumour-associated clones and were identified via log10 scatter plots. Student's t-tests were used for two-group comparisons, ANOVA was used for stages, and linear regression was used for relationships, with analyses conducted in GraphPad Prism7 and R. TCRdb took over this immuneACCESS table, retaining in-frame rearrangements with V and J assigned. Such tables are incomplete; in checked studies, under half of the missing clones stem from an unresolved V gene, and the remainder is unexplained. V and J calls and clone size are copied from that table; D and trimming were computed from the DNA. The sample profile shows 5,300 or so clones; about 88% of them were found once. Of the sample, 5.8% falls within the top ten clones.

Normal lung samples were non-adjacent lung tissue taken as far from the tumour as possible, at least 3 cm away, from the same patient. Genomic DNA was extracted with the QIAamp DNA kit from frozen aliquots of unsorted single-cell suspensions. Tissues were received within 2 hours of resection and processed immediately into single-cell suspensions. Tissue was mechanically dissociated and enzymatically digested with DNase I, collagenase I and hyaluronidase for approximately 32 minutes at 37 °C, then filtered and RBC-lysed. Details on this clone: No antigen is known for it. Per-base quality was not reported, and no clone a single base away is much larger than it.

Relative to germline, V is missing 2 bases and J is missing 6 bases, with 7 bases of the junction outside any gene match. From a lookup of the germline V gene, CDR1 and CDR2 are MNHNS and SASEGT. CDR3 length: 15 amino acids, cysteine to phenylalanine. This entry keeps only the CDR3 DNA: 45 bases, framed from base 1. The source is a human donor with non-small cell lung cancer. Some clones in this sample may be carry-over from other donors' samples. The sequence is built from TRBV6-1 and TRBJ2-4, with 7 middle bases fitting TRBD1. The sample was non-adjacent lung tissue. The nucleotide sequence is given as TGTGCCAGCAGTGAACCATGGGACAGTTCAAACATTCAGTACTTC. This gives the protein CASSEPWDSSNIQYF.